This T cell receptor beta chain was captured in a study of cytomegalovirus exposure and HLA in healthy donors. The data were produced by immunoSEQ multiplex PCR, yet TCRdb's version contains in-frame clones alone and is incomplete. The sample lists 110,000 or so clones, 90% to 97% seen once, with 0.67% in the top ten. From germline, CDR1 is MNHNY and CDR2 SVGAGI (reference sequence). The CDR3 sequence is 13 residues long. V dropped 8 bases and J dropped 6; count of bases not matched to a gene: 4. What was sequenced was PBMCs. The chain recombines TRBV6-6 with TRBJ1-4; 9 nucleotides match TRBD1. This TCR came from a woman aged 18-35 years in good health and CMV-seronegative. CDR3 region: CASARDRDEKLFF. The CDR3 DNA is TGTGCCAGCGCCCGGGACAGGGATGAAAAACTGTTTTTT.